This T cell receptor (beta chain) is drawn from a study of cytomegalovirus exposure and HLA in healthy donors. Overall study results and limits: With high specificity and sensitivity, the classifier reportedly diagnosed cytomegalovirus status. In a later analysis, TCR beta V- and J-gene trimming was associated with a missense DCLRE1C variant. The study designated 150 to 200 TCR beta chains cytomegalovirus-associated. Immune exposure data for these donors was limited to CMV serostatus.

Comments on this clone: Its matching antigen is unknown. This same CDR3 is encoded by further DNA sequences in the sample.

A multiplex PCR was run with 60 Vbeta primers and 13 Jbeta primers. Some clones are missing from TCRdb's copy, which holds only in-frame ones; the method was immunoSEQ multiplex PCR. The sample has about 94,000 clones, roughly 80% seen once. Germline V lookup: CDR1 SGHRS, CDR2 YFSETQ. Trimming pared 1 base from V and 0 bases from J, leaving 8 bases between. The CDR3 loop spans 15 amino acids. The specimen sequenced was PBMCs. The rearrangement joins TRBV5-1 to TRBJ1-5, with D tentatively TRBD1 (6 bases). The clonotype comes from a man between 40 and 49 years old in good health and CMV-seropositive. The CDR3 loop is CASSLTGHSNQPQHF. Here the CDR3 DNA reads TGCGCCAGCAGCTTGACAGGGCATAGCAATCAGCCCCAGCATTTT.